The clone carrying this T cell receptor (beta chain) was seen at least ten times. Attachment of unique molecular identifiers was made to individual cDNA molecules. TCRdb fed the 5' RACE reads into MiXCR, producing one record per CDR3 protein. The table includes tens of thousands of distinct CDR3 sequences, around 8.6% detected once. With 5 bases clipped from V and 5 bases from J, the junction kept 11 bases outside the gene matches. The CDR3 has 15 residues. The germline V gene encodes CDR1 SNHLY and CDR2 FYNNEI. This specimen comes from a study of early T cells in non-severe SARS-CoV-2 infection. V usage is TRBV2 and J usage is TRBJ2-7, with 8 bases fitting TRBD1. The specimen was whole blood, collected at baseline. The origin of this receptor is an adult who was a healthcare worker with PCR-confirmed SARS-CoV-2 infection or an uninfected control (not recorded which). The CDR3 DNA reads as TGTGCCAGCAGTCTTCGGACAGGGAACCAGAACGAGCAGTACTTC. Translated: CASSLRTGNQNEQYF.